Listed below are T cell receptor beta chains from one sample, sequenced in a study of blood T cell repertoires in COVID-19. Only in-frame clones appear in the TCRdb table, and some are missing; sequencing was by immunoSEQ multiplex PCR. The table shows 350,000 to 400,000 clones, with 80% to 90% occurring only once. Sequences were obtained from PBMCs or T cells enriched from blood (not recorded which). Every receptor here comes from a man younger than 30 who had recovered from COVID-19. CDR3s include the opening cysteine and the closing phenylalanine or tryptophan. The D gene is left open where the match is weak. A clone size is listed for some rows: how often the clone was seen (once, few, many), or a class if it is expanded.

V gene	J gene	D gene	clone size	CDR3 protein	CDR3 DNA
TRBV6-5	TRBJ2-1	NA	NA	CASRTGVNEQFF	TGTGCCAGCCGAACGGGAGTGAATGAGCAGTTCTTC
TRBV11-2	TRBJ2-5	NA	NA	CASSLGAGAGETQYF	TGTGCCAGCAGCTTAGGTGCGGGGGCCGGGGAGACCCAGTACTTC
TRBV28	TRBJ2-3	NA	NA	CASSPGIADTQYF	TGTGCCAGCAGCCCAGGGATCGCAGATACGCAGTATTTT
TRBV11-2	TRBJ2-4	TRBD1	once	CASSLVNIPGQGEKNIQYF	TGTGCCAGCAGCTTAGTCAACATCCCTGGGCAGGGGGAAAAAAACATTCAGTACTTC
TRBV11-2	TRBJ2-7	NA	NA	CASSPGGHSYEQYF	TGTGCCAGCAGCCCCGGAGGCCACTCCTACGAGCAGTACTTC
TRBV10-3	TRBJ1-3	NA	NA	CAISGSGVSSGNTIYF	TGTGCCATCAGTGGGTCGGGAGTCAGCTCTGGAAACACCATATATTTT
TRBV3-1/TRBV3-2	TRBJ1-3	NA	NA	CASSSRSGNTIYF	TGTGCCAGCAGCAGCCGGTCTGGAAACACCATATATTTT
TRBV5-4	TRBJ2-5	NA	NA	CASSLEDFGETQYF	TGTGCCAGCAGCTTGGAAGACTTTGGAGAGACCCAGTACTTC
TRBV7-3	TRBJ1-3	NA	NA	CASRLGDWTAF	TGTGCCAGCAGATTAGGGGACTGGACCGCTTTT
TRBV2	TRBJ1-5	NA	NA	CASSGQTSNQPQHF	TGTGCCAGCAGTGGACAGACTAGCAATCAGCCCCAGCATTTT
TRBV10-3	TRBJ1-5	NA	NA	CAISESGFEPQHF	TGTGCCATCAGTGAGTCCGGTTTCGAGCCCCAGCATTTT
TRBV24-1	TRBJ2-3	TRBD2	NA	CATSGGLAGGPYTQYF	TGTGCCACCAGTGGTGGACTAGCGGGGGGGCCTTATACGCAGTATTTT
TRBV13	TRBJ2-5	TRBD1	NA	CASRKLGTEKTQYF	TGTGCCAGCCGAAAGTTAGGGACAGAAAAGACCCAGTACTTC
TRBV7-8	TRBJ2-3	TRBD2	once	CASSFRTSGGASWTDTQYF	TGTGCCAGCAGCTTTCGGACTAGCGGGGGGGCGAGTTGGACAGATACGCAGTATTTT
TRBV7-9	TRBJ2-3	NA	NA	CASNPTETDTQYF	TGTGCCAGCAACCCTACTGAGACAGATACGCAGTATTTT
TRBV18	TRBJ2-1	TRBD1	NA	CASSLGQGLVNEQFF	TGTGCCAGCTCACTGGGACAGGGTTTAGTCAATGAGCAGTTCTTC
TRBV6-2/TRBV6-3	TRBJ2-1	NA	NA	CASSSRGSYNEQFF	TGTGCCAGCAGTTCCAGGGGCTCCTACAATGAGCAGTTCTTC
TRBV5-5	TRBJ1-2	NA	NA	CASTLQGRYGYTF	TGTGCCAGCACCTTGCAGGGTCGCTATGGCTACACCTTC
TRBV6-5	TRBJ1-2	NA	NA	CASRTGSGYTF	TGTGCCAGCCGAACCGGTTCTGGCTACACCTTC
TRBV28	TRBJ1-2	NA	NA	CASSLDSSLYTF	TGTGCCAGCAGCCTCGACTCAAGTCTCTACACCTTC
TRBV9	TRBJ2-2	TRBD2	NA	CASSVPREGGNTGELFF	TGTGCCAGCAGCGTCCCCCGGGAGGGCGGGAACACCGGGGAGCTGTTTTTT
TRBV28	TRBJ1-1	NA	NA	CASTPGGKSNTEAFF	TGTGCCAGCACCCCGGGGGGCAAATCAAACACTGAAGCTTTCTTT
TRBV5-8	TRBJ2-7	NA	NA	CASSLGPASSYEQYF	TGTGCCAGCAGCTTGGGTCCGGCTAGCTCCTACGAGCAGTACTTC
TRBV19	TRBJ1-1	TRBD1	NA	CASSWTGGPNTEAFF	TGTGCCAGTAGCTGGACAGGGGGACCTAACACTGAAGCTTTCTTT
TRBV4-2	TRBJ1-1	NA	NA	CASSHARLANTEAFF	TGTGCCAGCAGCCATGCCAGGTTGGCGAACACTGAAGCTTTCTTT
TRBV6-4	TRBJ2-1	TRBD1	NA	CASSASGTGLYNEQFF	TGTGCCAGCAGTGCCTCCGGGACAGGACTATACAATGAGCAGTTCTTC